The entry below describes one T cell receptor (beta chain). Seattle enrolled patients during active infection and tracked them longitudinally. This specimen belongs to a study of blood T cell repertoires in COVID-19. For the study at large: Both acute and convalescent COVID-19 samples were obtained from the United States, Italy and Spain. Sources were T cells, B-cell-depleted T cells, or PBMCs; the material itself was cDNA or gDNA.

Per the original methods: For nucleated cells, counts were estimated from reference gene primer amplification. The protocol was immunoSEQ multiplex PCR, while the TCRdb copy is restricted to in-frame clones and leaves out a portion. That table supplies the V and J calls and clone size; D and trimming were determined from the DNA. The table lists hundreds of thousands of clones, about 91% of them singletons. The sample was peripheral blood. The clonotype originates from a woman in her 30s with COVID-19, enrolled during active disease.

Here the CDR3 reads CASSLNSGRGNEQFF. CDR3 nucleotides: TGCGCCAGCAGCTTAAACAGCGGGAGAGGTAATGAGCAGTTCTTC. The chain carries TRBV5-1 and TRBJ2-1, with 8 bases matching TRBD2. This CDR3 has 15 amino acids. From germline, CDR1 is SGHRS and CDR2 YFSETQ. V was clipped by 2 bases and J by 7 bases; unmatched bases: 8.